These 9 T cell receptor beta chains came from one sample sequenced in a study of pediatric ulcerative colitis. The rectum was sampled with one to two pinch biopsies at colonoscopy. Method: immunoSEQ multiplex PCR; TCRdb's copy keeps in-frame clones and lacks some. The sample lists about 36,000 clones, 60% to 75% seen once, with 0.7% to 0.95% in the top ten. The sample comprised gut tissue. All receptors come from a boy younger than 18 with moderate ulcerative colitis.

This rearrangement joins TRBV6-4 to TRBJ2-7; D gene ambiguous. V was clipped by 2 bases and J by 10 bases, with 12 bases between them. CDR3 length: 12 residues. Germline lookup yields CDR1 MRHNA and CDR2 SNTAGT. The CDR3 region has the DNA TGTGCCAGCAGTGACCCAGACCCGAATCAGTACTTC. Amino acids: CASSDPDPNQYF.

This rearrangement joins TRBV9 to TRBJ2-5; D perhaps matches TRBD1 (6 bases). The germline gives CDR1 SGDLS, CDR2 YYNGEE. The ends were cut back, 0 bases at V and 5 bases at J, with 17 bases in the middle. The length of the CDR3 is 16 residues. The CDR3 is CASSVVGGAPQETQYF. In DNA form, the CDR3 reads TGTGCCAGCAGCGTAGTTGGGGGCGCTCCTCAGGAGACCCAGTACTTC.

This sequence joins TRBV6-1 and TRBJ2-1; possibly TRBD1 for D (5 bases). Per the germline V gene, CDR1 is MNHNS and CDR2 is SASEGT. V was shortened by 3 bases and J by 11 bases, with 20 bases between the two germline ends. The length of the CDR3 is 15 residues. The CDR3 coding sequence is TGTGCCAGCAGTGATAGCTCACCCTCGACAGATCAGCAGTTCTTC. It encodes CASSDSSPSTDQQFF.

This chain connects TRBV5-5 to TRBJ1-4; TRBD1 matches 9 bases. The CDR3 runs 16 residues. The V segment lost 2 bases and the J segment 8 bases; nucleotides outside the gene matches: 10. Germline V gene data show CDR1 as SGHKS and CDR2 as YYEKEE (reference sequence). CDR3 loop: CASSFRSGQGGEKLFF. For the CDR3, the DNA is TGTGCCAGCAGCTTCCGCTCGGGACAGGGAGGGGAAAAACTGTTTTTT.

CDR3 residues: CASSRRGEAYNEQFF. Here the CDR3 DNA reads TGTGCCAGCAGCAGGAGGGGGGAAGCCTACAATGAGCAGTTCTTC. The gene calls are TRBV6-5 and TRBJ2-1; D is possibly TRBD1 or TRBD2 (6 bases each). V gave up 6 bases and J gave up 2 bases, with 14 bases separating them. CDR1 and CDR2 from the germline V gene are MNHEY and SVGAGI. The CDR3 loop spans 15 amino acids.

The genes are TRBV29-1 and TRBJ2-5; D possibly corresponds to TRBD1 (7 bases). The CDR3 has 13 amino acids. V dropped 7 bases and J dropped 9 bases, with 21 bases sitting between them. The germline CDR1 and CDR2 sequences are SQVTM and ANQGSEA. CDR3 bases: TGCAGCGCTCACCCAAGAACAGGGGAGGCCCAGTACTTC. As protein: CSAHPRTGEAQYF.

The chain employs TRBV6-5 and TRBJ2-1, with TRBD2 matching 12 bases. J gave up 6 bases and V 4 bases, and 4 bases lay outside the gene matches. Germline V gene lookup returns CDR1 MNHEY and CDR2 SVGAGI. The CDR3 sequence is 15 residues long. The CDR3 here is CASSFETSGGNEQFF. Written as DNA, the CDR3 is TGTGCCAGCAGTTTCGAGACTAGCGGGGGCAATGAGCAGTTCTTC.

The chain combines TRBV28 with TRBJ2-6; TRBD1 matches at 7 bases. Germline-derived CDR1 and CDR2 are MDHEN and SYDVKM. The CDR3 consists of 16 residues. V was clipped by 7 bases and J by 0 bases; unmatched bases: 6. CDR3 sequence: CASTPGTVSGANVLTF. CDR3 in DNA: TGTGCCAGCACTCCCGGGACAGTCTCTGGGGCCAACGTCCTGACTTTC. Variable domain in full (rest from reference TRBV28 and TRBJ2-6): DVKVTQSSRYLVKRTGEKVFLECVQDMDHENMFWYRQDPGLGLRLIYFSYDVKMKEKGDIPEGYSVSREKKERFSLILESASTNQTSMYLCASTPGTVSGANVLTFGAGSRLTVL.

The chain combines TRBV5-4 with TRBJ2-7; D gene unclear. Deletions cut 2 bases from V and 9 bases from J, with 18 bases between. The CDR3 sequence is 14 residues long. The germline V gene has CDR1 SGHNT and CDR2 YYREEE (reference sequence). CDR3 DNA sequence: TGTGCCAGCAGCTTTAACGAGCCACCGGTTGTGCAGTACTTC. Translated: CASSFNEPPVVQYF.